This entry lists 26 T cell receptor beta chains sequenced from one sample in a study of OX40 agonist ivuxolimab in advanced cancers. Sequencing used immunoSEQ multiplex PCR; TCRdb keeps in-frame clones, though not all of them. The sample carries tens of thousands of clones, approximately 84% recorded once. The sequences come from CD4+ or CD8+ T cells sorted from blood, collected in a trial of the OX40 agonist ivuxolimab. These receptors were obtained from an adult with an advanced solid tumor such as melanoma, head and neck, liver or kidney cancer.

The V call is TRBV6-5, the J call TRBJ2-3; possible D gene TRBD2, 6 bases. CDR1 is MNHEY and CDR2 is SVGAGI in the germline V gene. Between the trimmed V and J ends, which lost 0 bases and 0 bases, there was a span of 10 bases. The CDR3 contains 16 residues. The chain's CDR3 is CASSYSIAASTDTQYF. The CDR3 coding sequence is TGTGCCAGCAGTTACTCGATAGCGGCTAGCACAGATACGCAGTATTTT.

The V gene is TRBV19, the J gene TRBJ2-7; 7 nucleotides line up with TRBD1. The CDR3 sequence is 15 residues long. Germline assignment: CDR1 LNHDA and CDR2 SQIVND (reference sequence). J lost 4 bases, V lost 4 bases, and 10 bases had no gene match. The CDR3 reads CASSTLTGTEYEQYF. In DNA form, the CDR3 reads TGTGCCAGTAGTACGCTTACCGGGACAGAGTACGAGCAGTACTTC.

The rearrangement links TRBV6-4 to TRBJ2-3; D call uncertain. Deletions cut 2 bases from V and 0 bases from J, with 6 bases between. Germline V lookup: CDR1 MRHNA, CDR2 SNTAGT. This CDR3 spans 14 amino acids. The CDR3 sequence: CASSDSPSTDTQYF. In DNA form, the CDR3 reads TGTGCCAGCAGTGACAGTCCTAGCACAGATACGCAGTATTTT.

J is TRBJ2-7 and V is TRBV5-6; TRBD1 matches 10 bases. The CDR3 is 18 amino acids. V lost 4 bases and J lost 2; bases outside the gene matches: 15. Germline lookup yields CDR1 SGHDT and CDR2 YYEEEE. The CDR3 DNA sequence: TGTGCCAGCAGCCCCGGGACAGGGGCTACCAAAGCGCCCTACGAGCAGTACTTC. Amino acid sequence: CASSPGTGATKAPYEQYF.

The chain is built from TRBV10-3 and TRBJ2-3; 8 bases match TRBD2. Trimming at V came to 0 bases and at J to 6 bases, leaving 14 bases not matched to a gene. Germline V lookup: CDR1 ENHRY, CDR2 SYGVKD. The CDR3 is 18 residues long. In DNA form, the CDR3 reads TGTGCCATCAGTGAGTCCAGTTGGGCGGGAGGCCCCCAGGATACGCAGTATTTT. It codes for CAISESSWAGGPQDTQYF.

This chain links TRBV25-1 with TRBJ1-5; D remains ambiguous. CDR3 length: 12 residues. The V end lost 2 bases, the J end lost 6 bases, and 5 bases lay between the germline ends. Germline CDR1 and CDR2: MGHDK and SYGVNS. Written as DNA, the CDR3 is TGTGCCAGCAGTGAAATGGGTCAGCCCCAGCATTTT. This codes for CASSEMGQPQHF.

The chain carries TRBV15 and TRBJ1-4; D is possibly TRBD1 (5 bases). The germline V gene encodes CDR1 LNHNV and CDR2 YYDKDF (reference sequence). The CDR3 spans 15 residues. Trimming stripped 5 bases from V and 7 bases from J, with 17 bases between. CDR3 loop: CATSHERGGGEKLFF. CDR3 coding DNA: TGTGCCACCAGCCACGAGAGGGGTGGTGGTGAAAAACTGTTTTTT.

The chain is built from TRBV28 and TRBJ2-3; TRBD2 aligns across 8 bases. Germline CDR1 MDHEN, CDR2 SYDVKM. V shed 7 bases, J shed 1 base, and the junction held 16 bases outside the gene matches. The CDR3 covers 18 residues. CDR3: CASIGTLAGNRGTDTQYF. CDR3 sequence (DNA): TGTGCCAGCATAGGGACCCTAGCGGGTAACCGGGGCACAGATACGCAGTATTTT.

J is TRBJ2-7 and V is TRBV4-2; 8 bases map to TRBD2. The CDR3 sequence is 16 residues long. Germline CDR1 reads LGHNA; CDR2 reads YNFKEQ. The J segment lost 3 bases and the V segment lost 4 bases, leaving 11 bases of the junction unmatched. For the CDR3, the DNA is TGTGCCAGCAGCCGCACACCCCTTAGCGGGGACTACGAGCAGTACTTC. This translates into CASSRTPLSGDYEQYF.

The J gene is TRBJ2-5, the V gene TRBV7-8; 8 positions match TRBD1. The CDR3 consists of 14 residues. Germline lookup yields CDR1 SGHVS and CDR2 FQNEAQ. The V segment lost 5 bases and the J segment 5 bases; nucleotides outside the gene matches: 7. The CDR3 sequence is CASSPTDRAETQYF. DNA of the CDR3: TGTGCCAGCAGCCCCACGGACAGGGCTGAGACCCAGTACTTC.

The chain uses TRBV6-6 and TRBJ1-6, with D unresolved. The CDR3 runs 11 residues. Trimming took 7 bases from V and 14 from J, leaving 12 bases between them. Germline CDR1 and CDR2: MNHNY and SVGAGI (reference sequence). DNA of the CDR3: TGTGCCAGCACCCCTGGCAGGACCCTCCACTTT. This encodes CASTPGRTLHF.

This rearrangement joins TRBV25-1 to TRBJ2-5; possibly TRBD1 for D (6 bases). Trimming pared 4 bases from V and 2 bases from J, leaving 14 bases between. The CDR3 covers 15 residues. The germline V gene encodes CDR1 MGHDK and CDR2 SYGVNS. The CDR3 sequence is CASSAHFGTQETQYF. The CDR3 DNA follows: TGTGCCAGCAGTGCCCACTTCGGGACACAAGAGACCCAGTACTTC.

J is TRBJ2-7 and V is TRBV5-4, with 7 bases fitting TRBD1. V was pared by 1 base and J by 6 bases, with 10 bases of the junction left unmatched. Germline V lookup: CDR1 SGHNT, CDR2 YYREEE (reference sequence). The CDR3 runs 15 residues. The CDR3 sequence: CASSLPGTDFSEQYF. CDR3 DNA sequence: TGTGCCAGCAGCTTGCCCGGGACAGACTTCTCCGAGCAGTACTTC.

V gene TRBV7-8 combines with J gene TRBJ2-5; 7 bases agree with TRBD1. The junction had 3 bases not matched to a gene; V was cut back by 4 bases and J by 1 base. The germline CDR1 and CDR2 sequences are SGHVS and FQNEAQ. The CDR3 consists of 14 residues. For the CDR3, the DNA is TGTGCCAGCAGCTACGGACAGGCCCAAGAGACCCAGTACTTC. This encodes CASSYGQAQETQYF.

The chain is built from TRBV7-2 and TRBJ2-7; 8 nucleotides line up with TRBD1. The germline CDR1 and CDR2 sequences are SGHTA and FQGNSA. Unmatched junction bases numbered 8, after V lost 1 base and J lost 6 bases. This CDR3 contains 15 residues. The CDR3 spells CASSLVGRGQSEQYF. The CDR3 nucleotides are TGTGCCAGCAGCTTAGTTGGCAGGGGGCAAAGCGAGCAGTACTTC.

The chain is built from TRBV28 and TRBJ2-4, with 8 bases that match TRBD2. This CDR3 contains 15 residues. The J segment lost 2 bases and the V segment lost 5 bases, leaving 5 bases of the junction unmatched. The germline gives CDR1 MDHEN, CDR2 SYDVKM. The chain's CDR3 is CASSRPGGSKNIQYF. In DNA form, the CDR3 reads TGTGCCAGCAGTAGGCCGGGGGGGTCCAAAAACATTCAGTACTTC.

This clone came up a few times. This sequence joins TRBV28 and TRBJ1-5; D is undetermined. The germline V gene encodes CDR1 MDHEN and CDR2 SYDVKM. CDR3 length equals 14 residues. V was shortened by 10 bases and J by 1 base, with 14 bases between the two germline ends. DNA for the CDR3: TGTGCCATCCGGGTCGGGGAAAGCAATCAGCCCCAGCATTTT. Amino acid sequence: CAIRVGESNQPQHF.

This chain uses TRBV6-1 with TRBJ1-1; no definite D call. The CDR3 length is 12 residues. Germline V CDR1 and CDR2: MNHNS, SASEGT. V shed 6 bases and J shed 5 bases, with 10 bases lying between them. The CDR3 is CASRDRWTEAFF. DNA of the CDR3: TGTGCCAGCAGAGATCGATGGACTGAAGCTTTCTTT.

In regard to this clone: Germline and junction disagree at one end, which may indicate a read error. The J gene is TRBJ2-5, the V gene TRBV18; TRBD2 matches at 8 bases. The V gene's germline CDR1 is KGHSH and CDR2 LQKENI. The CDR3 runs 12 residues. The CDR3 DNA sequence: TGTGCCAGCTCAACCACGACTAGCGAGTTCGACTTC. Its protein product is CASSTTTSEFDF.

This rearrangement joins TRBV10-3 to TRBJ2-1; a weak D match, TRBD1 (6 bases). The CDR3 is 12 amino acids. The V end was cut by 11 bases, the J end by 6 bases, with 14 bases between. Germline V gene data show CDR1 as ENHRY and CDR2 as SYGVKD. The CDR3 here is CAVVSGVNEQFF. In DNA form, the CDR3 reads TGTGCCGTTGTTTCAGGGGTCAATGAGCAGTTCTTC.

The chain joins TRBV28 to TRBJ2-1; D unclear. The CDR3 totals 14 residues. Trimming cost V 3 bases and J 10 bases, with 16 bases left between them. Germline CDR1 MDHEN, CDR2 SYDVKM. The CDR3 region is CASSFNGRFREQFF. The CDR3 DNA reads TGTGCCAGCAGTTTCAATGGGCGGTTCCGGGAGCAGTTCTTC.

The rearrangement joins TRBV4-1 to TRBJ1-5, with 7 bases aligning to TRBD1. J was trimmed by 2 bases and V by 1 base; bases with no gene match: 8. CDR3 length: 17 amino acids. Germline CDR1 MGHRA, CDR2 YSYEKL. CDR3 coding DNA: TGCGCCAGCAGCCAAGGTCCCGGGCAGGGGGGCAATCAGCCCCAGCATTTT. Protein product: CASSQGPGQGGNQPQHF.

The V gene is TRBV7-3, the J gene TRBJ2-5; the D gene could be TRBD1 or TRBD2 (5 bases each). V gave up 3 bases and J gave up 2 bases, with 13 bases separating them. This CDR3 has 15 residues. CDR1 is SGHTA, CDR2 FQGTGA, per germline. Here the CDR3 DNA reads TGTGCCAGCAGCTTGGGACGTGTGGGGCAAGAGACCCAGTACTTC. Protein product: CASSLGRVGQETQYF.

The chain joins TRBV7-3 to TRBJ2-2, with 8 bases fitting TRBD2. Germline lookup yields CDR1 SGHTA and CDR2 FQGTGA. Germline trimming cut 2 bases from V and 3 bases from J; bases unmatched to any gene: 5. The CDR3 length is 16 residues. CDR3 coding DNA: TGTGCCAGCAGCTTACGGGGGACTAGTGACACCGGGGAGCTGTTTTTT. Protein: CASSLRGTSDTGELFF.

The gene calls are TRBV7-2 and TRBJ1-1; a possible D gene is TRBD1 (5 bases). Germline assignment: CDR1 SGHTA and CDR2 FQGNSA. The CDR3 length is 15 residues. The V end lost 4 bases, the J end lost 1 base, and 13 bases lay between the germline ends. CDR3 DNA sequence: TGTGCCAGCAGCTATACCGGGGACTCGAACACTGAAGCTTTCTTT. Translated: CASSYTGDSNTEAFF. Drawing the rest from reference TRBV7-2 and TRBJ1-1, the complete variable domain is GAGVSQSPSNKVTEKGKDVELRCDPISGHTALYWYRQSLGQGLEFLIYFQGNSAPDKSGLPSDRFSAERTGGSVSTLTIQRTQQEDSAVYLCASSYTGDSNTEAFFGQGTRLTVV.

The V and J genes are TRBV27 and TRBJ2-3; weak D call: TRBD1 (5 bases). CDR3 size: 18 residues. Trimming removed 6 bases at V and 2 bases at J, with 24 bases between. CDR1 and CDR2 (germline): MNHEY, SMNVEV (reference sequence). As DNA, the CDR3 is TGTGCCAGCAGCCCCGTTTGGGGCGGTCTTTACACCACAGATACGCAGTATTTT. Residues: CASSPVWGGLYTTDTQYF.